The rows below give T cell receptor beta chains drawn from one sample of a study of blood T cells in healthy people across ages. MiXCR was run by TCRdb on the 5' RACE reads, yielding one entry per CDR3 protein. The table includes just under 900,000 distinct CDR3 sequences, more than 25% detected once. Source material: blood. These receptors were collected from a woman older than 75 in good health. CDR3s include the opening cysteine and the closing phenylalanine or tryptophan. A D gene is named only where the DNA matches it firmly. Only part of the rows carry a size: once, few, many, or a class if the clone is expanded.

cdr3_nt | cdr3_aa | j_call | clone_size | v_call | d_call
TGTGCCAGCAGCTCGTCCCGGGACAACCAGCAGTTCTTC | CASSSSRDNQQFF | TRBJ2-1 | many | TRBV7-2 | .
TGCGCCAGCAGCTTGGGGGGATTTACCGGGACAGCCCAAGAGACCCAGTACTTC | CASSLGGFTGTAQETQYF | TRBJ2-5 | . | TRBV5-1 | TRBD1
TGTGCCAGCACCCAGAGGGGGGGGCGCTCCGGGGAGACCCAGTACTTC | CASTQRGGRSGETQYF | TRBJ2-5 | many | TRBV27 | .
TGTGCCAGCTCGTCCGGGACTAGTAGCGAGCAGTACTTC | CASSSGTSSEQYF | TRBJ2-7 | few | TRBV18 | TRBD2
TGTGCCAGCAGTTACTCGACGTACTCTGGAAACACCATATATTTT | CASSYSTYSGNTIYF | TRBJ1-3 | . | TRBV6-2/TRBV6-3 | .
TGTGCCAGCAGTGAAAGGGGGATGGGCTCTTACGAGCAGTACTTC | CASSERGMGSYEQYF | TRBJ2-7 | . | TRBV6-1 | .
TGTGCCAGCAGTTATGAGGGGCAGGTCGGGGGGACCCAGTACTTC | CASSYEGQVGGTQYF | TRBJ2-5 | many | TRBV6-5 | .
TGCAGTGCTATACCGGGACAGGGGGGTATGAATGAGCAGTTCTTC | CSAIPGQGGMNEQFF | TRBJ2-1 | . | TRBV20-1 | TRBD1
TGTGCCGGTGAACCGATACCGGGGCAGGGGTCCCGGGAGACCCAGTACTTC | CAGEPIPGQGSRETQYF | TRBJ2-5 | many | TRBV14 | .
TGTGCCAGTAGTACCGGCCTAAACAGGGGATCCACCGGGGAGCTGTTTTTT | CASSTGLNRGSTGELFF | TRBJ2-2 | few | TRBV19 | TRBD1
TGTGCCAGCTCACCACCGGGAACGGGACACGGAAACTATGGCTACACCTTC | CASSPPGTGHGNYGYTF | TRBJ1-2 | . | TRBV18 | .
TGTGCCAGCAGCTCCCTGGCGGGAGCCGGCACAGATACGCAGTATTTT | CASSSLAGAGTDTQYF | TRBJ2-3 | . | TRBV7-2 | TRBD2
TGTGCCTGGAGTCCCGTGGACAGGGGGAGGACTGAAGCTTTCTTT | CAWSPVDRGRTEAFF | TRBJ1-1 | . | TRBV30 | TRBD1
TGCGCCAGCAGAGGGGGCGATTATGGGAATTCACCCCTCCACTTT | CASRGGDYGNSPLHF | TRBJ1-6 | many | TRBV5-1 | TRBD1
TGTGCCAGCAGTTCCCTCTGGGGGGGAGCAAGCACAGATACGCAGTATTTT | CASSSLWGGASTDTQYF | TRBJ2-3 | many | TRBV6-2/TRBV6-3 | TRBD2
TGTGCCAGCAGTTCCGGGACTAGCGGGGTTGGGGCAGATGCGCAGTATTTT | CASSSGTSGVGADAQYF | TRBJ2-3 | . | TRBV12-3/TRBV12-4 | TRBD2
TGTGCCAGCAGCTTCTCGGCTAGCGGGGCTAAAAAGGGCAATGAGCAGTTCTTC | CASSFSASGAKKGNEQFF | TRBJ2-1 | . | TRBV7-9 | TRBD2
TGTGCCAGCACCAGGACGGGAAACACTGAAGCTTTCTTT | CASTRTGNTEAFF | TRBJ1-1 | many | TRBV12-3/TRBV12-4 | .
TGCAGTGCAGTCCAACAGGGGGCATGGGAGACCCAGTACTTC | CSAVQQGAWETQYF | TRBJ2-5 | many | TRBV20-1 | TRBD1
TGCAGTGCTAGGGTGGGCGCCGGGTTGAACACTGAGGCTTTCTTT | CSARVGAGLNTEAFF | TRBJ1-1 | . | TRBV20-1 | .
TGTGCCAGCAGTCCAACCGGGACACTAATGGGGAGAGCCAAAAACATTCAGTACTTC | CASSPTGTLMGRAKNIQYF | TRBJ2-4 | many | TRBV27 | .
TGTGCCACCAGTGATGGGACAGCCCGGCATGGGGCCAACGTCCTGACTTTC | CATSDGTARHGANVLTF | TRBJ2-6 | . | TRBV24-1 | TRBD1
TGTGCCAGCAGCCAAGATTCTCCAGGGACAGGGAACTATGGCTACACCTTC | CASSQDSPGTGNYGYTF | TRBJ1-2 | . | TRBV4-2 | TRBD1
TGTGCCAGCAGTTCCGGGACCCTCTATGGCTACACCTTC | CASSSGTLYGYTF | TRBJ1-2 | many | TRBV6-5 | .
TGCGCCAGCAGCTTAGGGTTGCGGGGAGACGAGCAGTTCTTC | CASSLGLRGDEQFF | TRBJ2-1 | . | TRBV5-1 | .
TGTGCCAGCAGGTACAGGGCTGGGGATCAGCCCCAGCATTTT | CASRYRAGDQPQHF | TRBJ1-5 | few | TRBV6-1 | .
TGTGCCAGCAGCCGTGGGACTAGCGAAATTCACAATGAGCAGTTCTTC | CASSRGTSEIHNEQFF | TRBJ2-1 | . | TRBV11-2 | TRBD2
TGTGCCATCAGTGAGTCGGAGGTCCCTAACTATGGCTACACCTTC | CAISESEVPNYGYTF | TRBJ1-2 | few | TRBV10-3 | .
TGTGCCATTCCCACCCTCCACAATGAGCAGTTCTTC | CAIPTLHNEQFF | TRBJ2-1 | many | TRBV15 | .
TGTGCCAGCAGCTTCTTCGGGAACACTGAAGCTTTCTTT | CASSFFGNTEAFF | TRBJ1-1 | many | TRBV11-2 | .
TGCGCCAGCAGCTTGTCGGCTAGCGGGGAGACCCAGTACTTC | CASSLSASGETQYF | TRBJ2-5 | many | TRBV5-1 | TRBD2
TGCGCCAGCAGCCAAGGGCGATTAGCGGGGGGGAATTACGAGCAGTACTTC | CASSQGRLAGGNYEQYF | TRBJ2-7 | many | TRBV4-1 | TRBD2
TGTGCCAGCAGTTACTACAGGAGCTCCTACGAGCAGTACTTC | CASSYYRSSYEQYF | TRBJ2-7 | many | TRBV6-5 | .
TGTGCCAGCTCACCAAGAACTAGATTTCCCCGCACAGATACGCAGTATTTT | CASSPRTRFPRTDTQYF | TRBJ2-3 | many | TRBV18 | .
TGTGCCAGCAGCTTGGTGGTAGGGAGCAATCAGCCCCAGCATTTT | CASSLVVGSNQPQHF | TRBJ1-5 | many | TRBV5-5 | .
TGTGCCAGCGTACTCTCGGGGCAGCGCTACAATGAGCAGTTCTTC | CASVLSGQRYNEQFF | TRBJ2-1 | many | TRBV7-8 | .
TGTGCCAGCAGCCCCGACCATGAAGAGTACCCCGGCTATGGCTACACCTTC | CASSPDHEEYPGYGYTF | TRBJ1-2 | many | TRBV7-9 | .
TGTGCCAGCAGTTTCACAGCGAGCGCAGATACGCAGTATTTT | CASSFTASADTQYF | TRBJ2-3 | once | TRBV12-3/TRBV12-4 | .
TGTGCCAGCAGAAGGACAGGGGATGGGCGCAATCTGCCCCAGCATTTT | CASRRTGDGRNLPQHF | TRBJ1-5 | . | TRBV2 | TRBD1
TGTGCCAGCAAACGCGACCTGGGACGTCTGAACACTGAAGCTTTCTTT | CASKRDLGRLNTEAFF | TRBJ1-1 | . | TRBV12-3/TRBV12-4 | .
TGTGCCATCAGCGTGGACAGGGGGAACGCTCTGCCCTGCAATGAGCAGTTCTTC | CAISVDRGNALPCNEQFF | TRBJ2-1 | . | TRBV10-3 | TRBD1
TGTGCCAGCAGCCCCAGACAGGGCCACACTGAAGCTTTCTTT | CASSPRQGHTEAFF | TRBJ1-1 | . | TRBV7-6 | TRBD1
TGCAGTGCTAGAGACCCGACAGGGGTGAGCAATCAGCCCCAGCATTTT | CSARDPTGVSNQPQHF | TRBJ1-5 | . | TRBV20-1 | TRBD1
TGTGCCAGCAGCTTAGGATCTAGCGGGGGCACAGATACGCAGTATTTT | CASSLGSSGGTDTQYF | TRBJ2-3 | many | TRBV7-2 | TRBD2
TGTGCCAGCAGTACCGGACGGGCGAATTCACCCCTCCACTTT | CASSTGRANSPLHF | TRBJ1-6 | many | TRBV6-2/TRBV6-3 | .
TGTGCCAGCACCATAGACAGGGGAAGGTTCTTC | CASTIDRGRFF | TRBJ2-1 | many | TRBV6-1 | TRBD1
TGTGCCTGGAGTGTACAGGTCCCGTTTCAAGAGACCCAGTACTTC | CAWSVQVPFQETQYF | TRBJ2-5 | few | TRBV30 | .
TGTGCCAGCAGCCCGGAGCGACAAACTGAAGCTTTCTTT | CASSPERQTEAFF | TRBJ1-1 | many | TRBV7-2 | .
TGCGCCAGCAGCTTGTTCGCCCAGCAAGAGACCCAGTACTTC | CASSLFAQQETQYF | TRBJ2-5 | . | TRBV5-1 | .
TGCAGCGCTGTCAGGGGTAGCCAGGGGGCCCACAATGAGCAGTTCTTC | CSAVRGSQGAHNEQFF | TRBJ2-1 | . | TRBV29-1 | TRBD1